The 23 T cell receptor beta chains in this list originate from one sample, sequenced in a study of cytomegalovirus exposure and HLA in healthy donors. The PCR used 60 Vbeta and 13 Jbeta primers. Clones were sequenced by immunoSEQ multiplex PCR, and TCRdb holds only the in-frame ones, with some missing. The sample includes 70,000 to 85,000 clones, about two thirds of them seen just once. Sequencing was performed on PBMCs. The source is a man under 40 in good health and CMV-seropositive.

The chain carries TRBV5-1 and TRBJ2-7; 9 bases agree with TRBD2. The CDR3 runs 14 residues. Germline V gene data show CDR1 as SGHRS and CDR2 as YFSETQ. After removal of 5 bases from V and 2 bases from J, the junction contained 5 bases not matched to a gene. CDR3 coding DNA: TGCGCCAGCAGTGCTAGCGGGAACCCCTACGAGCAGTACTTC. Translated: CASSASGNPYEQYF.

This clone has only a few counts. V and J are TRBV19 and TRBJ2-7; D unresolved. From germline, CDR1 is LNHDA and CDR2 SQIVND (reference sequence). With 2 bases removed from V and 4 bases from J, the gap between germline ends came to 12 bases. This CDR3 contains 14 residues. The CDR3 bases are TGTGCCAGTAGTATAATTAGTTTCGGGTACGAGCAGTACTTC. Encoded protein: CASSIISFGYEQYF.

V and J are TRBV27 and TRBJ2-2; 8 bases agree with TRBD1. Germline CDR1 reads MNHEY; CDR2 reads SMNVEV (reference sequence). V gave up 10 bases and J gave up 6 bases; unmatched junction bases: 4. CDR3 length: 12 amino acids. CDR3 bases: TGTGCCATCAAGGACAGGGCCGGGGAGCTGTTTTTT. It codes for CAIKDRAGELFF.

V is TRBV5-1 and J is TRBJ2-6; D possibly corresponds to TRBD2 (6 bases). The CDR3 is 19 amino acids. Germline CDR1 reads SGHRS; CDR2 reads YFSETQ. The ends were cut back, 2 bases at V and 4 bases at J, with 22 bases in the middle. This CDR3 reads CASSLGALGLGRGANVLTF. As DNA, the CDR3 is TGCGCCAGCAGCTTAGGGGCCCTAGGTCTAGGGAGGGGGGCCAACGTCCTGACTTTC. Using reference TRBV5-1 and TRBJ2-6 for the parts outside the CDR3, the full variable domain is KAGVTQTPRYLIKTRGQQVTLSCSPISGHRSVSWYQQTPGQGLQFLFEYFSETQRNKGNFPGRFSGRQFSNSRSEMNVSTLELGDSALYLCASSLGALGLGRGANVLTFGAGSRLTVL.

The chain links TRBV7-2 to TRBJ2-7; D may be TRBD2 (5 bases). This CDR3 is built from 15 residues. CDR1 is SGHTA and CDR2 is FQGNSA in the germline V gene. V was trimmed by 0 bases and J by 7 bases, leaving 16 bases between them. CDR3 DNA sequence: TGTGCCAGCAGCTTAGCAATCAGCGGACGAACAGAGCAGTACTTC. Translating it yields CASSLAISGRTEQYF.

There are a few counts of this clone. The J gene is TRBJ2-5, the V gene TRBV6-5; D not resolved. The V and J ends lost 4 bases and 2 bases respectively, with 8 bases between them. The CDR3 extends over 13 amino acids. CDR1 is MNHEY and CDR2 is SVGAGI in the germline V gene. The CDR3 reads CASSLLRQETQYF. Written as DNA, the CDR3 is TGTGCCAGCAGTTTGTTGCGGCAAGAGACCCAGTACTTC.

CDR3 DNA: TGTGCCAGCAGTTACTCGAGAGGGTTGGATGGCTACACCTTC. Translation gives CASSYSRGLDGYTF. The rearrangement uses TRBV6-6 and TRBJ1-2; no firm D call. This CDR3 region has 14 residues. Per germline, CDR1 MNHNY and CDR2 SVGAGI (reference sequence). V gave up 0 bases and J gave up 6 bases, with 11 bases separating them.

The V call is TRBV15, the J call TRBJ1-4; possibly TRBD1 for D (6 bases). There are 16 residues in the CDR3. Trimming stripped 0 bases from V and 2 bases from J, with 10 bases between. CDR1 is LNHNV and CDR2 is YYDKDF in the germline V gene (reference sequence). CDR3 bases: TGTGCCACCAGCAGAGATCAACAGGGTACTAATGAAAAACTGTTTTTT. The encoded protein is CATSRDQQGTNEKLFF. Supplemented by reference TRBV15 and TRBJ1-4, the full variable domain reads DAMVIQNPRYQVTQFGKPVTLSCSQTLNHNVMYWYQQKSSQAPKLLFHYYDKDFNNEADTPDNFQSRRPNTSFCFLDIRSPGLGDTAMYLCATSRDQQGTNEKLFFGSGTQLSVL.

The gene calls are TRBV21-1 and TRBJ2-1; the table's D call, TRBD2, was not checked against the DNA. TRBV21-1 is tagged as a pseudogene. This CDR3 spans 17 amino acids. The CDR3 DNA is TGTGCCAGCAGCAAAAGAGAAGGGACTAGCGGGGGCCATGAGCAGTTCTTC. It is translated as CASSKREGTSGGHEQFF.

This chain connects TRBV29-1 to TRBJ1-2, with D unresolved. V lost 0 bases, J lost 4 bases, and 6 bases lay in between. CDR1 is SQVTM, CDR2 ANQGSEA, per germline. The CDR3 totals 12 residues. The CDR3 region has the DNA TGCAGCGTTGAAGATCGAGGCTATGGCTACACCTTC. Its protein is CSVEDRGYGYTF.

The J gene is TRBJ2-7, the V gene TRBV6-1, with unresolved D. This CDR3 has 10 amino acids. The germline V gene encodes CDR1 MNHNS and CDR2 SASEGT. V gave up 1 base and J gave up 12 bases, with 7 bases separating them. The CDR3 DNA follows: TGTGCCAGCAGTGAAGGGGCGTGGTACTTC. Protein product: CASSEGAWYF.

The chain carries TRBV11-3 and TRBJ1-2, with D unclear. Trimming stripped 2 bases from V and 3 bases from J, with 10 bases between. Germline CDR1 and CDR2: SGHNT and YENEEA. The CDR3 sequence is 14 residues long. As DNA, the CDR3 is TGTGCCAGCAGCTTAACGGGAGGCGACTATGGCTACACCTTC. Its translation is CASSLTGGDYGYTF.

The chain joins TRBV5-8 to TRBJ2-1; 9 positions match TRBD2. The ends lost 4 bases at V and 4 bases at J; junction bases unmatched: 12. Germline V CDR1 and CDR2: SGHTS, YDEGEE. The CDR3 sequence is 17 residues long. The CDR3 sequence: CASSTIRAGGAYNEQFF. The CDR3 coding sequence is TGTGCCAGCAGCACAATTCGCGCGGGAGGGGCTTACAATGAGCAGTTCTTC.

This clone has just a few counts. This chain uses TRBV5-4 with TRBJ2-1; no firm D call. Trimming shortened V by 3 bases and J by 2 bases, and 12 bases separated the two germline ends. Per germline, CDR1 SGHNT and CDR2 YYREEE (reference sequence). The length of the CDR3 is 15 residues. CDR3 DNA: TGTGCCAGCAGCTCCTACTTTAGCCCCTACAATGAGCAGTTCTTC. This sequence encodes CASSSYFSPYNEQFF. Together with reference TRBV5-4 and TRBJ2-1, the CDR3 gives the full variable domain: ETGVTQSPTHLIKTRGQQVTLRCSSQSGHNTVSWYQQALGQGPQFIFQYYREEENGRGNFPPRFSGLQFPNYSSELNVNALELDDSALYLCASSSYFSPYNEQFFGPGTRLTVL.

The chain uses TRBV19 and TRBJ2-7, with 7 bases matching TRBD1. V lost 1 base to trimming and J lost 2 bases; unmatched junction nucleotides: 11. CDR3 size: 17 residues. Germline-derived CDR1 and CDR2 are LNHDA and SQIVND (reference sequence). CDR3 sequence reads: CASSIGMDRSVTYEQYF. The CDR3 DNA sequence: TGTGCCAGTAGTATAGGCATGGACAGGAGCGTGACCTACGAGCAGTACTTC.

The chain couples TRBV19 to TRBJ2-1, with D unclear. V lost 3 bases and J 6 bases, leaving 9 bases between the germline ends. CDR1 LNHDA and CDR2 SQIVND come from the germline V gene (reference sequence). CDR3 length equals 13 residues. The CDR3 DNA reads as TGTGCCAGTAGTATCGTTTCCGGCAATGAGCAGTTCTTC. Protein sequence: CASSIVSGNEQFF.

The rearrangement links TRBV2 to TRBJ1-6, with 9 nucleotides matching TRBD1. Germline values: CDR1 SNHLY, CDR2 FYNNEI. The CDR3 contains 14 residues. The ends lost 8 bases at V and 6 bases at J; junction bases unmatched: 5. In nucleotides, the CDR3 is TGTGCCAGCGCCGCGGACAGGGGTAATTCACCCCTCCACTTT. It is translated as CASAADRGNSPLHF.

The chain is built from TRBV29-1 and TRBJ2-7; 13 nucleotides agree with TRBD2. This CDR3 spans 14 amino acids. V lost 7 bases, J lost 5 bases, and 8 bases stayed unmatched. CDR1 and CDR2 from the germline V gene are SQVTM and ANQGSEA. The CDR3 nucleotides are TGCAGCGCGCTACGGACTAGCGGGAGCAACGAGCAGTACTTC. Its translation is CSALRTSGSNEQYF.

The chain uses TRBV10-1 and TRBJ1-2; D might be TRBD1 (5 bases). From germline, CDR1 is WNHNN and CDR2 SYGVQD (reference sequence). V shed 5 bases and J shed 2 bases, with 12 bases lying between them. The CDR3 length is 14 residues. This chain's CDR3 is CASSPQGENYGYTF. The CDR3, as DNA: TGCGCCAGCAGTCCGCAGGGTGAAAACTATGGCTACACCTTC.

This rearrangement joins TRBV29-1 to TRBJ2-1, with 13 bases matching TRBD2. The germline V gene encodes CDR1 SQVTM and CDR2 ANQGSEA. The ends lost 2 bases at V and 4 bases at J; junction bases unmatched: 2. The CDR3 spans 15 residues. The CDR3 nucleotides read TGCAGCGTTGAACCGGGACTAGCGGGATACAATGAGCAGTTCTTC. It is translated as CSVEPGLAGYNEQFF.

V is TRBV7-3 and J is TRBJ2-3, with TRBD2 matching 7 bases. The V and J ends lost 0 bases and 4 bases, in that order; junction bases with no gene match: 4. The CDR3 covers 15 residues. Germline-derived CDR1 and CDR2 are SGHTA and FQGTGA. CDR3 DNA sequence: TGTGCCAGCAGCTTAACCGGGACTAAAGCAGATACGCAGTATTTT. Translation gives CASSLTGTKADTQYF.

By share, this clone counts as medium-sized. The rearrangement uses TRBV18 and TRBJ1-4; D remains ambiguous. CDR1 is KGHSH and CDR2 is LQKENI in the germline V gene. The CDR3 has 13 amino acids. The germline V and J ends were trimmed by 6 bases and 8 bases, with 13 bases remaining between them. This chain's CDR3 is CASSHPGLEKLFF. The CDR3 region has the DNA TGTGCCAGCTCCCACCCGGGGTTGGAAAAACTGTTTTTT.

This clone was recorded once. The chain links TRBV9 to TRBJ2-2, with 12 bases identical to TRBD1. This CDR3 region has 16 residues. CDR1 and CDR2 from the germline V gene are SGDLS and YYNGEE. The trim removed 0 bases at V and 7 bases at J, leaving 4 bases unmatched. The CDR3 region has the DNA TGTGCCAGCAGCGTAGAGGGGACAGGGGGCATCGGGGAGCTGTTTTTT. As protein: CASSVEGTGGIGELFF.